The rows below give T cell receptor beta chains drawn from one sample of a study of beta chain features in type 1 diabetes. TCRdb's table, derived via immunoSEQ multiplex PCR, lists solely in-frame clones and lacks some. The data show 430,000 or so clones, 11% seen once. Sequencing used naive CD4+ T cells from blood. The receptors shown here come from a woman aged 18 to 35 in good health. CDR3s include the opening cysteine and the closing phenylalanine or tryptophan. Fields, in order: D gene, V gene, clone size, J gene, CDR3 protein, CDR3 DNA. A D gene is named only where the DNA matches it firmly. A row's size may be missing; if present it is once, few, many or a size class.

>-|TRBV18|few|TRBJ2-1
CASSPQGVGGPSYNEQFF
TGTGCCAGCTCACCACAAGGGGTAGGAGGGCCATCCTACAATGAGCAGTTCTTC
>-|TRBV7-3|few|TRBJ2-3
CASAQTWTDTQYF
TGTGCCAGTGCCCAGACTTGGACAGATACGCAGTATTTT
>-|TRBV7-2|-|TRBJ2-1
CASSLVLTQFF
TGTGCCAGCAGCTTAGTGCTAACGCAGTTCTTC
>TRBD1|TRBV29-1|few|TRBJ1-1
CSVARQGNTEAFF
TGCAGCGTTGCCCGACAGGGAAACACTGAAGCTTTCTTT
>TRBD2|TRBV9|few|TRBJ2-7
CASSPGTSGLSYEQYF
TGTGCCAGCAGCCCGGGGACTAGCGGGTTATCCTACGAGCAGTACTTC
>TRBD1|TRBV7-2|-|TRBJ2-7
CASSLGTGKNYEQYF
TGTGCCAGCAGCTTAGGGACAGGGAAAAACTACGAGCAGTACTTC
>-|TRBV27|-|TRBJ2-1
CASSAPGSMDNEQFF
TGTGCCAGCAGTGCGCCAGGGAGCATGGACAATGAGCAGTTCTTC
>-|TRBV6-5|few|TRBJ2-3
CASSYKETSVQYF
TGTGCCAGCAGTTACAAGGAGACTAGTGTGCAGTATTTT
>TRBD2|TRBV28|few|TRBJ2-1
CASSSSGRPYNEQFF
TGTGCCAGCAGTTCGAGCGGGAGACCCTACAATGAGCAGTTCTTC
>TRBD2|TRBV7-2|few|TRBJ2-1
CASSLESLAESNEQFF
TGTGCCAGCAGCTTAGAATCCCTAGCGGAAAGCAATGAGCAGTTCTTC
>TRBD2|TRBV27|-|TRBJ2-7
CASSPRGLAGGEQYF
TGTGCCAGCAGTCCGCGAGGACTAGCGGGAGGCGAGCAGTACTTC
>-|TRBV29-1|few|TRBJ1-1
CSVEGARVAFF
TGCAGCGTTGAGGGAGCCCGGGTGGCTTTCTTT
>-|TRBV7-9|-|TRBJ1-4
CASSLVGRGPEKLFF
TGTGCCAGCAGCTTAGTAGGCAGGGGACCTGAAAAACTGTTTTTT
>TRBD2|TRBV5-1|-|TRBJ2-1
CASSLAWLAGPNNEQFF
TGCGCCAGCAGCTTGGCCTGGCTAGCGGGACCTAACAATGAGCAGTTCTTC
>-|TRBV7-9|-|TRBJ1-2
CASSPGGQTYGYTF
TGTGCCAGCAGCCCCGGCGGACAGACCTATGGCTACACCTTC
>TRBD2|TRBV7-9|-|TRBJ2-1
CASSSPQAGGQNEQFF
TGTGCCAGCAGCTCCCCCCAAGCGGGGGGGCAAAATGAGCAGTTCTTC
>TRBD1|TRBV7-9|-|TRBJ2-7
CASSLGTGTGEQYF
TGTGCCAGCAGCTTAGGGACAGGGACTGGGGAGCAGTACTTC
>TRBD1|TRBV7-2|-|TRBJ2-7
CASNAPGQGTYEQYF
TGTGCCAGCAACGCACCGGGACAGGGTACCTACGAGCAGTACTTC
>-|TRBV27|-|TRBJ2-1
CASSLGLGGEQFF
TGTGCCAGCAGTTTAGGCCTAGGTGGCGAGCAGTTCTTC
>TRBD1|TRBV5-1|-|TRBJ1-6
CASSLEGQGAASLHF
TGCGCCAGCAGCTTGGAGGGACAGGGGGCGGCTTCCCTCCACTTT
>-|TRBV6-1|few|TRBJ2-4
CASSAATWPKNIQYF
TGTGCCAGCAGTGCCGCTACGTGGCCCAAAAACATTCAGTACTTC
>-|TRBV7-2|-|TRBJ2-2
CASSSAGNTGELFF
TGTGCCAGCAGCTCCGCGGGGAACACCGGGGAGCTGTTTTTT
>-|TRBV7-2|-|TRBJ2-5
CASSLVGIGGETQYF
TGTGCCAGCAGCTTAGTCGGGATAGGGGGAGAGACCCAGTACTTC
>TRBD2|TRBV29-1|-|TRBJ2-1
CSVGEGSGTYNEQFF
TGCAGCGTTGGGGAGGGTAGCGGTACCTACAATGAGCAGTTCTTC
>-|TRBV7-9|few|TRBJ1-1
CASSLSSGTEAFF
TGTGCCAGCAGCTTAAGTTCCGGGACAGAAGCTTTCTTT
>TRBD2|TRBV5-1|-|TRBJ2-5
CASSSGLAGALGETQYF
TGCGCCAGCAGCTCGGGACTAGCGGGTGCTCTGGGAGAGACCCAGTACTTC
>TRBD1|TRBV29-1|few|TRBJ2-5
CSVDSGGETQYF
TGCAGCGTTGACTCAGGGGGCGAGACCCAGTACTTC
>TRBD2|TRBV18|once|TRBJ2-7
CASSPGGRGSYEQYF
TGTGCCAGCTCACCTGGAGGGAGGGGATCCTACGAGCAGTACTTC
>-|TRBV30|few|TRBJ1-2
CAWSVSPQWVGNYGYTF
TGTGCCTGGAGTGTAAGCCCCCAATGGGTGGGGAACTATGGCTACACCTTC
>-|TRBV29-1|few|TRBJ2-6
CSVRFNSGANVLTF
TGCAGCGTTCGGTTCAACTCTGGGGCCAACGTCCTGACTTTC
>-|TRBV10-3|-|TRBJ2-4
CAISESGPRRDIQYF
TGTGCCATCAGTGAGTCTGGACCCAGAAGGGACATTCAGTACTTC
>TRBD2|TRBV5-4|-|TRBJ2-7
CASSLEAGGYYEQYF
TGTGCCAGCAGCTTGGAAGCGGGAGGTTACTACGAGCAGTACTTC
>TRBD1|TRBV9|few|TRBJ2-5
CASSSTGGAETQYF
TGTGCCAGCAGCTCGACAGGGGGGGCAGAGACCCAGTACTTC
>-|TRBV14|-|TRBJ1-1
CASSRGFNTEAFF
TGTGCCAGCAGCCGGGGCTTCAACACTGAAGCTTTCTTT
>-|TRBV30|-|TRBJ1-2
CAWRGSGPAYGYTF
TGTGCCTGGAGAGGTTCAGGACCAGCCTATGGCTACACCTTC
>-|TRBV7-3|-|TRBJ2-3
CASSLGGGPSTDTQYF
TGTGCCAGCAGCTTAGGTGGGGGCCCTAGCACAGATACGCAGTATTTT
>-|TRBV25-1|few|TRBJ2-1
CASSVTPGAAGHEQFF
TGTGCCAGCAGTGTCACTCCAGGAGCGGCAGGCCATGAGCAGTTCTTC
>-|TRBV27|-|TRBJ1-5
CASSLVTDQPQHF
TGTGCCAGCAGTTTAGTTACCGATCAGCCCCAGCATTTT
>-|TRBV20-1|-|TRBJ2-7
CSIRRAHEQYF
TGCAGTATCCGCAGGGCCCACGAGCAGTACTTC
>TRBD1|TRBV2|-|TRBJ2-3
CASSEWGTGTDTQYF
TGTGCCAGCAGTGAATGGGGGACAGGCACAGATACGCAGTATTTT
>TRBD2|TRBV6-6|-|TRBJ2-1
CASSYETSGYNEQFF
TGTGCCAGCAGTTATGAGACTAGCGGATACAATGAGCAGTTCTTC
>-|TRBV13|-|TRBJ1-5
CASSLGTGLNQPQHF
TGTGCCAGCAGCTTAGGCACAGGGCTCAATCAGCCCCAGCATTTT
>TRBD2|TRBV28|-|TRBJ2-3
CASSPQGLASDTQYF
TGTGCCAGCAGTCCTCAGGGACTAGCATCAGATACGCAGTATTTT
>-|TRBV15|-|TRBJ2-3
CATRSGTYITDTQYF
TGTGCCACCAGATCAGGGACTTATATCACAGATACGCAGTATTTT
>-|TRBV15|few|TRBJ2-6
CATSSRMGTGSGANVLTF
TGTGCCACCAGCAGTCGCATGGGAACAGGCTCTGGGGCCAACGTCCTGACTTTC